Reported below is one TCR beta chain. This sample was included in a study of blood T cell repertoires in COVID-19. In the study's own analysis: Estimates of nucleated cell counts were drawn from the amplification of reference gene primers. Generated by immunoSEQ multiplex PCR, the TCRdb table keeps only in-frame clones and is missing some. D and trimming were read from the DNA, whereas the V and J calls and clone size are those reported in that table. This sample carries about 220,000 clones, about 88% of them seen once, and the ten largest clones take roughly 10%. Germline V gene lookup returns CDR1 SGHDN and CDR2 FVKESK. This CDR3 spans 17 amino acids. V shed 0 bases, J shed 2 bases, and the junction held 7 bases outside the gene matches.

This chain links TRBV14 with TRBJ2-3; TRBD2 matches at 8 bases. The sequenced sample consisted of peripheral blood. This TCR was sampled from a woman in her forties or fifties with COVID-19, enrolled during active disease. CDR3 amino acids: CASSQDPTSEFTDTQYF. CDR3 nucleotides: TGTGCCAGCAGCCAAGACCCGACTAGCGAGTTCACAGATACGCAGTATTTT.